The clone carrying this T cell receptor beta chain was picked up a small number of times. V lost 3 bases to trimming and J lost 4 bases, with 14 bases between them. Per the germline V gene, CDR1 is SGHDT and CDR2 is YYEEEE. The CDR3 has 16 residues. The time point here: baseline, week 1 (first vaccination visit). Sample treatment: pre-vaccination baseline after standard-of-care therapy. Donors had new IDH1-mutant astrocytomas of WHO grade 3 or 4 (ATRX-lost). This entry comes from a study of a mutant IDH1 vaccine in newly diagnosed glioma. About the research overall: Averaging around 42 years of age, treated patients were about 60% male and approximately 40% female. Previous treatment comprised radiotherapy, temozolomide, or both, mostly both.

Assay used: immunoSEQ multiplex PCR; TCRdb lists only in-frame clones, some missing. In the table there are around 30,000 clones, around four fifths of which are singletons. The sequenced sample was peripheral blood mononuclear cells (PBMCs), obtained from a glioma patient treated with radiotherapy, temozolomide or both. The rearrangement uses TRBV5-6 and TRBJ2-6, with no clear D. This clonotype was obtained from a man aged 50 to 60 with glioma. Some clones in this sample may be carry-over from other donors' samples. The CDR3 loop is CASSSTGLGGANVLTF. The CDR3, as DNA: TGTGCCAGCAGCTCGACGGGCCTCGGGGGGGCCAACGTCCTGACTTTC.